This T cell receptor (beta chain) originates from a study of cytomegalovirus exposure and HLA in healthy donors. Findings of the study overall: In a later analysis, HLA-associated TCR beta chains were more clonally expanded than equally common others. The records held CMV serostatus as the only immune exposure information.

The PCR used 60 Vbeta and 13 Jbeta primers. Repertoires were generated with immunoSEQ multiplex PCR, while TCRdb's copy carries only in-frame clones and drops some. The data show 90,000 to 100,000 clones, around 70% seen once. Notes on this clone: Its matching antigen is unknown.

This CDR3 region has 15 residues. Germline CDR1 LNHDA, CDR2 SQIVND (reference sequence). The V gene lost 3 bases and the J gene lost 3 bases, with 14 bases spanning the gap. Sequenced sample: PBMCs. V gene TRBV19 combines with J gene TRBJ1-2, with D perhaps matching TRBD1 (5 bases). The clonotype comes from a man in his fifties in good health and CMV-seronegative. CDR3 sequence: CASSMGARADYGYTF. DNA of the CDR3: TGTGCCAGTAGTATGGGTGCCAGGGCGGACTATGGCTACACCTTC.